This T cell receptor beta chain originates from a study of cytomegalovirus exposure and HLA in healthy donors. Study background: Counted in an early data release were about 80 million unique TCRs from HLA-typed donors. In terms of ancestry, the Caucasian-associated cluster contained about four fifths of the 398 genotyped donors. Study outcomes and limitations: Specific recognition of CMV antigens was confirmed in vitro for three chains (all CMV-associated). Both high specificity and high sensitivity reportedly marked the classifier's diagnosis of cytomegalovirus status.

The primer mix had 60 Vbeta and 13 Jbeta primers. The method was immunoSEQ multiplex PCR; TCRdb's version includes in-frame clones alone and lacks a portion of them. The data contain 150,000 or so clones, roughly 80% of them singletons. Turning to this clone: The antigen remains unidentified.

The germline V gene has CDR1 SGHDT and CDR2 YYEEEE. The junction had 5 bases not matched to a gene; V was cut back by 4 bases and J by 5 bases. CDR3 length equals 14 residues. This chain uses TRBV5-6 with TRBJ2-5, with 10 bases lining up with TRBD2. This receptor was identified in a man aged 50-59 years in good health and CMV-seropositive. The sequencing input was PBMCs. The CDR3 reads CASSGSGRGETQYF. The CDR3, as DNA: TGTGCCAGCAGCGGGAGCGGGAGGGGGGAGACCCAGTACTTC.